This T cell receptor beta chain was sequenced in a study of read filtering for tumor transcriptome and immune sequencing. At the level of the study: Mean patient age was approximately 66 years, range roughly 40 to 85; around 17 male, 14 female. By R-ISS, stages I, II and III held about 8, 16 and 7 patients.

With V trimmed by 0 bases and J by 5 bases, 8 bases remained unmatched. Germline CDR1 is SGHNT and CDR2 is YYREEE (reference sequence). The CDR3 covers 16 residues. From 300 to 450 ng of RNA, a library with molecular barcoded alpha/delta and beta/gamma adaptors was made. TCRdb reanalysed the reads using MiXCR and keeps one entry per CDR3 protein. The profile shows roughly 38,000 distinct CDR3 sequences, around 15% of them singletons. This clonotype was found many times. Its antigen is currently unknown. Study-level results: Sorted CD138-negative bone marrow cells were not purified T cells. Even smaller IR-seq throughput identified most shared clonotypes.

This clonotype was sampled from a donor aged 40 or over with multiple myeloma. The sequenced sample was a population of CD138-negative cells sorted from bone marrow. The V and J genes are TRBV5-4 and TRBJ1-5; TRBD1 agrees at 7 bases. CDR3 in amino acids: CASSLVWDRLHQPQHF. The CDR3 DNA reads TGTGCCAGCAGCTTGGTCTGGGACAGACTTCATCAGCCCCAGCATTTT.